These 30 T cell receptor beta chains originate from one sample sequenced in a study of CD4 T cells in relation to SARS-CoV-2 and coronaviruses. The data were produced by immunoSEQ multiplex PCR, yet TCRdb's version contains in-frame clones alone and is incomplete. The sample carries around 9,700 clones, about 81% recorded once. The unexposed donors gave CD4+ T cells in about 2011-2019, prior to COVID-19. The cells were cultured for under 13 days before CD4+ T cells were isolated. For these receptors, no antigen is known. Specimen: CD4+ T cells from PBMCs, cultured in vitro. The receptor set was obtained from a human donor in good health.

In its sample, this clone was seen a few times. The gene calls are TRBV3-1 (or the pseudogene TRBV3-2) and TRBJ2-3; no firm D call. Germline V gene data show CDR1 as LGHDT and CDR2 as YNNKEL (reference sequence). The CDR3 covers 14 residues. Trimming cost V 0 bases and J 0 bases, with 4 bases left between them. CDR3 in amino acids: CASSQEASTDTQYF. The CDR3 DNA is TGTGCCAGCAGCCAAGAGGCGAGCACAGATACGCAGTATTTT.

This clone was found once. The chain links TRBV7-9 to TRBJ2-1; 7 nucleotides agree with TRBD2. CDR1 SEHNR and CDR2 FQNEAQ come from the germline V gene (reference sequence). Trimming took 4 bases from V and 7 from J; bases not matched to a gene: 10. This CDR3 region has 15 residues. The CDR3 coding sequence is TGTGCCAGCAGCTCCCAACTAGCGAGAGGGAATGAGCAGTTCTTC. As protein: CASSSQLARGNEQFF. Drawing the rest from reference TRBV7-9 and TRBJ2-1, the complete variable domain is DTGVSQNPRHKITKRGQNVTFRCDPISEHNRLYWYRQTLGQGPEFLTYFQNEAQLEKSRLLSDRFSAERPKGSFSTLEIQRTEQGDSAMYLCASSSQLARGNEQFFGPGTRLTVL.

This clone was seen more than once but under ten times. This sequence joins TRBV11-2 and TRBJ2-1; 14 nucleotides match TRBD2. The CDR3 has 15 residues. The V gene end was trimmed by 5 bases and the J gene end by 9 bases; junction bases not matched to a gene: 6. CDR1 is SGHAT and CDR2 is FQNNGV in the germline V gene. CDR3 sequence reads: CASSPGLAGETEQFF. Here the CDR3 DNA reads TGTGCCAGCAGCCCGGGACTAGCGGGAGAAACTGAGCAGTTCTTC.

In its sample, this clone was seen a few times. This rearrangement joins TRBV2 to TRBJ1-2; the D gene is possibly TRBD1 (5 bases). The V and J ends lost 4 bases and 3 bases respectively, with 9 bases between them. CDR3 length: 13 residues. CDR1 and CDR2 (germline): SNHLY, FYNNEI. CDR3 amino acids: CASSGDSDYGYTF. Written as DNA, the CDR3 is TGTGCCAGCAGTGGAGACAGTGACTATGGCTACACCTTC.

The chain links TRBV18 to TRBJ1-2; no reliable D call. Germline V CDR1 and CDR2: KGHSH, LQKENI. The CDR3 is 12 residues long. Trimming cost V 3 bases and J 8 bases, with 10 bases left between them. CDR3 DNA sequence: TGTGCCAGCTCACCCGTGGACGGAGGCTACACCTTC. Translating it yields CASSPVDGGYTF.

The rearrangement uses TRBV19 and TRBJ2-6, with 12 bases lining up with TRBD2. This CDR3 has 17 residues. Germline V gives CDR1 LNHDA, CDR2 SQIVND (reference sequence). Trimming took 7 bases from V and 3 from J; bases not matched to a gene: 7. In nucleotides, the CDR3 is TGTGCCAGTATCGAGACTAGCGGGAGATATGGGGCCAACGTCCTGACTTTC. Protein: CASIETSGRYGANVLTF.

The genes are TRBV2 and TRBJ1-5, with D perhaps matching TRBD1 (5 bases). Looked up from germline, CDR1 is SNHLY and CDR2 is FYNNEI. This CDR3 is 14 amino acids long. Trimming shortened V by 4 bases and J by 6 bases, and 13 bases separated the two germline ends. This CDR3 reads CASSAEGLGQPQHF. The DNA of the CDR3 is TGTGCCAGCAGTGCGGAGGGGCTAGGTCAGCCCCAGCATTTT.

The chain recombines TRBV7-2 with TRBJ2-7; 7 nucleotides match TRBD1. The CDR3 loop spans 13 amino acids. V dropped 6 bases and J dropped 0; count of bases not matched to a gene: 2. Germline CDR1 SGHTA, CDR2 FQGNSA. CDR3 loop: CASRPGGSYEQYF. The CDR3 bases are TGTGCCAGCAGGCCAGGGGGCTCCTACGAGCAGTACTTC.

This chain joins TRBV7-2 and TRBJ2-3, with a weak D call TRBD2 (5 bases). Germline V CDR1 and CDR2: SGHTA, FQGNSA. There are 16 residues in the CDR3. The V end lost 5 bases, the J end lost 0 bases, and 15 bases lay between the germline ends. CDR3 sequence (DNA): TGTGCCAGCAGCCCGAGGTATACGGGAAGCACAGATACGCAGTATTTT. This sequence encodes CASSPRYTGSTDTQYF.

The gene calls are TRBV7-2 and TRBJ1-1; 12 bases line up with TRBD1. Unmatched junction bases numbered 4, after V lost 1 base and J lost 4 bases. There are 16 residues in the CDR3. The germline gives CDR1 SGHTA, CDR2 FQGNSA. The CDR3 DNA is TGTGCCAGCAGCTTAGGGGACAGGGGGCGCGGCACTGAAGCTTTCTTT. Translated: CASSLGDRGRGTEAFF.

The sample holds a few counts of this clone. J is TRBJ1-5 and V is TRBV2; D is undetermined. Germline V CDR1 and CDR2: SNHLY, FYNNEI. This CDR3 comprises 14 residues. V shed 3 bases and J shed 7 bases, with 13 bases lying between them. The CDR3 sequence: CASSEFRDRQPQHF. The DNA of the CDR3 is TGTGCCAGCAGTGAGTTCCGGGATCGGCAGCCCCAGCATTTT. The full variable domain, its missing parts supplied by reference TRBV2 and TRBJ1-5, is EPEVTQTPSHQVTQMGQEVILRCVPISNHLYFYWYRQILGQKVEFLVSFYNNEISEKSEIFDDQFSVERPDGSNFTLKIRSTKLEDSAMYFCASSEFRDRQPQHFGDGTRLSIL.

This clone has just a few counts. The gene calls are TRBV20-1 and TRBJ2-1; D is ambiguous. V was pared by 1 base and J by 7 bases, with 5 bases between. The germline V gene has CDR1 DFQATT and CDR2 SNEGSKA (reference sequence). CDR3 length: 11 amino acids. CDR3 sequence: CSARVVNEQFF. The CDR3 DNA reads TGCAGTGCTAGAGTGGTAAATGAGCAGTTCTTC.

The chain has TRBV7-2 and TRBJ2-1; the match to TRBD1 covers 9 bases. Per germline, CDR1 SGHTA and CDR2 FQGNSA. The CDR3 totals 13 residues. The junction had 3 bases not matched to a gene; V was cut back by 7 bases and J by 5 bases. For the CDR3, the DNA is TGTGCCAGCACTGGGACAGGGAACAATGAGCAGTTCTTC. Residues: CASTGTGNNEQFF. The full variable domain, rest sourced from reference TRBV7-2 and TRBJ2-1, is GAGVSQSPSNKVTEKGKDVELRCDPISGHTALYWYRQSLGQGLEFLIYFQGNSAPDKSGLPSDRFSAERTGGSVSTLTIQRTQQEDSAVYLCASTGTGNNEQFFGPGTRLTVL.

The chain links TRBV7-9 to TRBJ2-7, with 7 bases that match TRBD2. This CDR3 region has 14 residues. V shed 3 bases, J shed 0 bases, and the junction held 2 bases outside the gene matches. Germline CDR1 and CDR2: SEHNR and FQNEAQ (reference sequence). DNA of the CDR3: TGTGCCAGCAGCTTCCGGGAGGCCTCCTACGAGCAGTACTTC. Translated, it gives CASSFREASYEQYF.

CDR3 residues: CASSWANTEAFF. For the CDR3, the DNA is TGTGCCAGCTCTTGGGCGAACACTGAAGCTTTCTTT. The chain uses TRBV2 and TRBJ1-1; D not resolved. The V gene's germline CDR1 is SNHLY and CDR2 FYNNEI. CDR3 length: 12 residues. Trimming pared 8 bases from V and 1 base from J, leaving 8 bases between.

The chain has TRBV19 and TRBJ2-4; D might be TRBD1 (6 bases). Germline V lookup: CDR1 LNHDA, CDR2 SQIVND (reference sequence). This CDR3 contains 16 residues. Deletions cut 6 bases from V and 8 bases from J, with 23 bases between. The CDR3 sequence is CASRARWQGIWDIQYF. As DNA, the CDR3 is TGTGCCAGTAGGGCCCGGTGGCAGGGGATCTGGGACATTCAGTACTTC.

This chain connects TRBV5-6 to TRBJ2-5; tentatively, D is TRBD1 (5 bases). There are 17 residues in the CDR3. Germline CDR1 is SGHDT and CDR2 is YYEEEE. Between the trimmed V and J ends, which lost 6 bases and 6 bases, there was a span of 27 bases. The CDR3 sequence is CASNPRFGREEGQTQYF. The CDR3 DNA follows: TGTGCCAGCAACCCCCGGTTCGGCAGGGAAGAAGGACAGACCCAGTACTTC.

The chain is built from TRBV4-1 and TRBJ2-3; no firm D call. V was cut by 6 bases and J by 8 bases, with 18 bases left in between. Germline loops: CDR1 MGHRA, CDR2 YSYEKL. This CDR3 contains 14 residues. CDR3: CASRDSEVEVTQYF. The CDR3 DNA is TGCGCCAGCAGGGATAGTGAGGTTGAAGTTACGCAGTATTTT.

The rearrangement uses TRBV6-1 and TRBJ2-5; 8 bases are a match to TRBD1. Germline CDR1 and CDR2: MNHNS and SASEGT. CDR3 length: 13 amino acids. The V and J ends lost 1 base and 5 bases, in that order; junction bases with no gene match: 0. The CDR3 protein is CASSEGQGETQYF. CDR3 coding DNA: TGTGCCAGCAGTGAAGGACAGGGGGAGACCCAGTACTTC.

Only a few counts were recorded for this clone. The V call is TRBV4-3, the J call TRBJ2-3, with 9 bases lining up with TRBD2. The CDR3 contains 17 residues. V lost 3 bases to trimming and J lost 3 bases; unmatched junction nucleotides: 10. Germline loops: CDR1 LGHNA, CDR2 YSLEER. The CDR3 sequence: CASSHRLAGESTDTQYF. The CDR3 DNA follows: TGCGCCAGCAGCCACCGCTTAGCGGGAGAATCGACAGATACGCAGTATTTT.

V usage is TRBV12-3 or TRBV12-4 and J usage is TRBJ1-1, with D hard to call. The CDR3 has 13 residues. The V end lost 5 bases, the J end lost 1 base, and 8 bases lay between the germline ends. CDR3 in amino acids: CASSLWQNTEAFF. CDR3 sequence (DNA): TGTGCCAGCAGTCTCTGGCAGAACACTGAAGCTTTCTTT.

The CDR3 loop reads CASRAITEAFF. Here the CDR3 DNA reads TGTGCCAGCCGAGCCATCACTGAAGCTTTCTTT. V usage is TRBV21-1 and J usage is TRBJ1-1. TRBV21-1 is an annotated pseudogene. The CDR3 loop spans 11 amino acids.

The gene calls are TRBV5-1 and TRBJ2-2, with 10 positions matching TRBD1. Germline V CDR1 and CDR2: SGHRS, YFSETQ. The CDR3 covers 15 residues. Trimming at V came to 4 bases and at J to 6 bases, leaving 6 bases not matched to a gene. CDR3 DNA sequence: TGCGCCAGCAGCAGGGACAGGGGAATCTCCGGGGAGCTGTTTTTT. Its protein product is CASSRDRGISGELFF. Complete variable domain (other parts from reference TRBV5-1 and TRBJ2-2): KAGVTQTPRYLIKTRGQQVTLSCSPISGHRSVSWYQQTPGQGLQFLFEYFSETQRNKGNFPGRFSGRQFSNSRSEMNVSTLELGDSALYLCASSRDRGISGELFFGEGSRLTVL.

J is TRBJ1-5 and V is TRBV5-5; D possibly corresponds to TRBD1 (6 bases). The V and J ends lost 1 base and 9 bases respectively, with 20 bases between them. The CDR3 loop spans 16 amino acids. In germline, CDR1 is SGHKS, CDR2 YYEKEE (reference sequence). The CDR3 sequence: CASSLYGGQLLSPQHF. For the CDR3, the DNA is TGTGCCAGCAGCTTGTATGGCGGACAGCTTCTATCGCCCCAGCATTTT.

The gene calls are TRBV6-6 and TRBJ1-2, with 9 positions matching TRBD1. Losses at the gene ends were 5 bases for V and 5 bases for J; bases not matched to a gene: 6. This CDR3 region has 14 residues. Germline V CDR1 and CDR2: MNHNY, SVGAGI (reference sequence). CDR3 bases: TGTGCCAGCAGTGGGACAGGGCAAGAATATGGCTACACCTTC. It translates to CASSGTGQEYGYTF.

In DNA form, the CDR3 reads TGTGCCAGCAGCTTCCCCTCGGGCCAGACAAACACTGAAGCTTTCTTT. Protein product: CASSFPSGQTNTEAFF. This chain links TRBV11-2 with TRBJ1-1, with D unclear. Between the trimmed V and J ends, which lost 3 bases and 2 bases, there was a span of 16 bases. Germline values: CDR1 SGHAT, CDR2 FQNNGV. CDR3 length: 16 residues.

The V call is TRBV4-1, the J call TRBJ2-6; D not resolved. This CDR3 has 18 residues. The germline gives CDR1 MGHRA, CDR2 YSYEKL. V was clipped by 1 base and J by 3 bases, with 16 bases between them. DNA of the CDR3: TGCGCCAGCAGCCAAGTTTCCGGCCTGGAAGTTGGGGCCAACGTCCTGACTTTC. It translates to CASSQVSGLEVGANVLTF.

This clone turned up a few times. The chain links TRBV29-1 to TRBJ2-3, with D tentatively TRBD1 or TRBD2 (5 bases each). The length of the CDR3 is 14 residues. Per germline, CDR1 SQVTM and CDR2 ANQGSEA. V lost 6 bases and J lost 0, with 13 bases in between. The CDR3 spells CSVPVGVSTDTQYF. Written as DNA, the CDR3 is TGCAGCGTCCCTGTGGGGGTTAGCACAGATACGCAGTATTTT.

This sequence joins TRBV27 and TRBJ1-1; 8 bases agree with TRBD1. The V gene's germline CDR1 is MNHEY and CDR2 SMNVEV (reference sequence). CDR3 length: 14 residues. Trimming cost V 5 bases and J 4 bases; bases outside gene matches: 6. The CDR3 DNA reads TGTGCCAGCAGTCCCTACAGGGGGTTCACTGAAGCTTTCTTT. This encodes CASSPYRGFTEAFF.

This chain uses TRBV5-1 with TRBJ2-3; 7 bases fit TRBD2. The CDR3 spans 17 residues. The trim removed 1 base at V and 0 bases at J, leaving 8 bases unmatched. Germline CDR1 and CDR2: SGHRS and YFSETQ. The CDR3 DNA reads TGCGCCAGCAGCTTGTGGGGCGCGGGAGCTAGCACAGATACGCAGTATTTT. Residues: CASSLWGAGASTDTQYF.